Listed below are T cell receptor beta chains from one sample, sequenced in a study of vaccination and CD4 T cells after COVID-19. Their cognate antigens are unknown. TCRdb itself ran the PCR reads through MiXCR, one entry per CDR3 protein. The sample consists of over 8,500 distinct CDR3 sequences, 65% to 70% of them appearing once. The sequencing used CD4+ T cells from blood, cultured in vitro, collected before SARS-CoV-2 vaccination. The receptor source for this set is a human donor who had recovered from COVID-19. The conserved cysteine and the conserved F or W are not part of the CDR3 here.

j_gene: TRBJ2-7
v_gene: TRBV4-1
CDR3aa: ASSQEGARPYEQY

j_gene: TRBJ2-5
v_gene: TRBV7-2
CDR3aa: ASSLTARETQY

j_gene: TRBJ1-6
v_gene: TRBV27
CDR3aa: ASSDLLGQVGSPLH

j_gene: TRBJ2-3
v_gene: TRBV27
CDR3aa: ASKRTSGKTVTDTQY

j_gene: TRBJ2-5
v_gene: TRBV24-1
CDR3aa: ATSDSGTSGSQAQY

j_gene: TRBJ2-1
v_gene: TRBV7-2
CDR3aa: ASSPGTAYNEQF

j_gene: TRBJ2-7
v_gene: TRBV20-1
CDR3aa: SASLGHEQY

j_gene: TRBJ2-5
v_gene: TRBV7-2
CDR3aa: ASSHRLAGGQETQY

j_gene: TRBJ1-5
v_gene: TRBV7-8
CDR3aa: ASTLISSNQPQH

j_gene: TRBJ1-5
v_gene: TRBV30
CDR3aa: AWGQSNQPQH

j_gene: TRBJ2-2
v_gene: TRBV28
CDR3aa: ASSLIFVGPTTGELF

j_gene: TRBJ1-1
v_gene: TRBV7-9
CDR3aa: ASSPMTRGRNTEAF

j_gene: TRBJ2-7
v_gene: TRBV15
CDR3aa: ATSRDGTYEQY

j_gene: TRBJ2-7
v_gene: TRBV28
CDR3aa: ASSPNSGRAIRYEQY

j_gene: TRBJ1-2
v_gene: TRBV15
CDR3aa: ATSSPTQTGARGYT

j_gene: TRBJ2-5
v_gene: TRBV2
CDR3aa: ASSGWTGTFQETQY

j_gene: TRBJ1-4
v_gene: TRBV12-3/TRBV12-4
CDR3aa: ASSQGQGNEKLF

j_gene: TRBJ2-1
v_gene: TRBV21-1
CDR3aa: ASSKTRTRGWEQF

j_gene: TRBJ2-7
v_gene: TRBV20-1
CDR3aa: SARGSYEQY

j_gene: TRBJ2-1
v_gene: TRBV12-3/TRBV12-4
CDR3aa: ASSLVVSGEQF

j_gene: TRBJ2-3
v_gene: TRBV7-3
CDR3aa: ASSLQGAPSTDTQY

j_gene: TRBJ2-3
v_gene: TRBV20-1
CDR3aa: SANPGGTDTQY

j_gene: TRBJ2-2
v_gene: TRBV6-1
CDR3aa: ASSEGGGELF

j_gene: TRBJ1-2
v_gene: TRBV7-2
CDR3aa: ASSLGGQQLNYGYT

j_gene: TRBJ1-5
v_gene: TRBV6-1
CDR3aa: ASSVYRANQPQH

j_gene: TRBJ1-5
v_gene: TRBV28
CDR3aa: ASSQGNQPQH

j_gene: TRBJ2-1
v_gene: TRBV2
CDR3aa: ASWGLADNEQF

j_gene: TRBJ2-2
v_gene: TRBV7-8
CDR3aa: ASSLYQNTGELF

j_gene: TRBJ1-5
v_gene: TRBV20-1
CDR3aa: SGQVDSNQPQH

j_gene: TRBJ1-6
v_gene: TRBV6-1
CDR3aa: ASSALTGRSSPLH

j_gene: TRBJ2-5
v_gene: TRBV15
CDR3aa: ATSRDFSSETQY

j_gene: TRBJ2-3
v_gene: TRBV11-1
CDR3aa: ASSSGMGTDTQY

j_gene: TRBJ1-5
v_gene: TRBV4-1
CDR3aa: ASSQDGRDSTRGANQPQH

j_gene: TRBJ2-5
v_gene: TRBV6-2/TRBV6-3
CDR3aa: ASSDSLAGGETQY

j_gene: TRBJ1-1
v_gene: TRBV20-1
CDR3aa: SAADGLYTEAF

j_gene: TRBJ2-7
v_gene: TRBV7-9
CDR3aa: ASSPRGYEQY

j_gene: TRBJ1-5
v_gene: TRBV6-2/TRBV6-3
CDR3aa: ASSGYSNQPQH

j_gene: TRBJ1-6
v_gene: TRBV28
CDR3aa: ASSVGGARQSPLH

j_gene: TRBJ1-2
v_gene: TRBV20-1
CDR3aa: SAIRTTGGYGYT

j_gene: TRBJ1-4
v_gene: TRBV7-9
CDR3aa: ASSLVGTSEKLF

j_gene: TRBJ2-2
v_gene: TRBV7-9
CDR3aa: ASSLALANTGELF

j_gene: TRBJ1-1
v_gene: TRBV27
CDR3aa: ASSIWGNTEAF

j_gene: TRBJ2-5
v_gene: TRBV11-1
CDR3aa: ASSLAGTRQETQY

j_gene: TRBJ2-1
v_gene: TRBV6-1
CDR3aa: ATRRGSGRAGTEQF

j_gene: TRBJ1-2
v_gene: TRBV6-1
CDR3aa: ASSRVGSNYGYT

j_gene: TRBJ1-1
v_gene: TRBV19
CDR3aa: ASSIVGRGGGTEAF

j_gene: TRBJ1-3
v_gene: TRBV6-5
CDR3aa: ASSYDGGNTIY

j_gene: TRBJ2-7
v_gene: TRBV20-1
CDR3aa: SALGLAAGGRYEQY

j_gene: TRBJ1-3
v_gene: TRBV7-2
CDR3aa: ASSSSRSTIY

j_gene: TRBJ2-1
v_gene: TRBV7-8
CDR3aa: ASRPDRGYSYNEQF

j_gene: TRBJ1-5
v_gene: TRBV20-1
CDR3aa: SARGGSRGLQPQH

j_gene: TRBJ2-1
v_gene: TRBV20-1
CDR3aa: SATAGTGYNEQF

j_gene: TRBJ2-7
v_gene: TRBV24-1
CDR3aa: ATSPSGEANYEQY

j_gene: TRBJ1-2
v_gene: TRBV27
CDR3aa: ASSPRQDFNYGYT

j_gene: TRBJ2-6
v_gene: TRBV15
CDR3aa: ATSSYNSVANVLT

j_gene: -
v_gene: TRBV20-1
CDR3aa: SAPGQGYEQY

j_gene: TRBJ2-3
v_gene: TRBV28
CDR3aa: ASSRDSLTDTQY

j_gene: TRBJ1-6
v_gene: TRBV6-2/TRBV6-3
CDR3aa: ASSYTGMNSPLH

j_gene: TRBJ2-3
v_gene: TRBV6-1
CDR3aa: ASSDLAGGSDTQY